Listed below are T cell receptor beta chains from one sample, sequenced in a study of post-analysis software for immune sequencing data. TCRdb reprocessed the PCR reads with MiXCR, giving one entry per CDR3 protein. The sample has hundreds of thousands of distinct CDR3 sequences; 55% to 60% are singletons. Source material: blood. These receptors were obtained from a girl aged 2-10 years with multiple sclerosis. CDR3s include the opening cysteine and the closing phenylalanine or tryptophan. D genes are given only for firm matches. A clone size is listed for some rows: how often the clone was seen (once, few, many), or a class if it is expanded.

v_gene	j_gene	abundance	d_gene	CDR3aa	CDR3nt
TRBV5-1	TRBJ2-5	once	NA	CASSLKSTGSQETQYF	TGCGCCAGCAGCCTAAAATCCACAGGGTCCCAAGAGACCCAGTACTTC
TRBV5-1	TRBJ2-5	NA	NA	CASSGDIQETQYF	TGCGCCAGCAGCGGGGACATCCAAGAGACCCAGTACTTC
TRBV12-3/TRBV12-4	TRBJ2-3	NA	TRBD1	CASGPSGQGRDTQYF	TGTGCCAGCGGCCCGTCCGGACAGGGCAGAGATACGCAGTATTTT
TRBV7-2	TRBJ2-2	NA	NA	CASSLERTGELFF	TGTGCCAGCAGCTTAGAAAGAACCGGGGAGCTGTTTTTT
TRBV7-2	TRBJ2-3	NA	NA	CAEAGVVGADTQYF	TGTGCCGAGGCAGGGGTCGTGGGTGCAGATACGCAGTATTTT
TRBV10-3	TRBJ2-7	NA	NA	CAIREGQSGEQYF	TGTGCCATCAGGGAGGGGCAGTCGGGGGAGCAGTACTTC
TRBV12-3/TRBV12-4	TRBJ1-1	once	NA	CASSFPKTGKAFF	TGTGCCAGCAGTTTCCCGAAGACAGGCAAGGCTTTCTTT
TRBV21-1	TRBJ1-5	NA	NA	CASLVGTGGSQPQHF	TGTGCCAGCTTGGTGGGGACAGGGGGCTCTCAGCCCCAGCATTTT
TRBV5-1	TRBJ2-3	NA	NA	CASSPNGAYTQYF	TGCGCCAGCAGCCCGAACGGAGCTTATACGCAGTATTTT
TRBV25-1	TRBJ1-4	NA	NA	CASSDSGGNEKLFF	TGTGCCAGCAGTGACTCAGGTGGTAATGAAAAACTGTTTTTT
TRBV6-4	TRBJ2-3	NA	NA	CASSGNGGNTQYF	TGTGCCAGCAGCGGGAATGGAGGGAATACGCAGTATTTT
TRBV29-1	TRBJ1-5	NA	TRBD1	CGDRRNQPQHF	TGCGGGGACAGGCGTAATCAGCCCCAGCATTTT
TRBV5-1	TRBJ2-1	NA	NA	CASSQPSINEQFF	TGCGCCAGCAGCCAGCCTTCTATAAATGAGCAGTTCTTC
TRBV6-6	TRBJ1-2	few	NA	CASSDSPPRGYTF	TGTGCCAGCAGCGACAGCCCTCCCCGGGGCTACACCTTC
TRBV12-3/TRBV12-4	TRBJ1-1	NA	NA	CASSLRLRRQRRDTEAFF	TGTGCCAGCAGTTTAAGGTTAAGACGGCAGAGGAGGGATACTGAAGCTTTCTTT
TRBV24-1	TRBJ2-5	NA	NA	CATSDFQGMGETQYF	TGTGCCACCAGTGATTTCCAGGGCATGGGAGAGACCCAGTACTTC
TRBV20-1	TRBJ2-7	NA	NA	CSAEIPGALNEQYF	TGCAGTGCCGAGATACCGGGGGCGCTGAACGAGCAGTACTTC
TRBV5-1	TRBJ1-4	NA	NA	CASSLRTSNEKLFF	TGCGCCAGCAGCTTAAGGACGTCCAATGAAAAACTGTTTTTT
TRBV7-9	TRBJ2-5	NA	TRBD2	CASSSYQSLAGGSGETQYF	TGTGCCAGCAGCTCGTACCAATCTTTAGCGGGAGGGTCGGGAGAGACCCAGTACTTC
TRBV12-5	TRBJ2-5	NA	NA	CASGIEETQYF	TGTGCTAGTGGAATAGAAGAGACCCAGTACTTC
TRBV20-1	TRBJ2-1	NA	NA	CSVRGSNEQFF	TGCAGTGTAAGGGGGTCCAATGAGCAGTTCTTC
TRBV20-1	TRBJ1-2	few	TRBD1	CSARTGGILVGYGYTF	TGCAGTGCCCGGACAGGGGGTATCTTAGTGGGCTATGGCTACACCTTC
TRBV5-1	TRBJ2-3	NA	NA	CASSLTTGMSTDTQYF	TGCGCCAGCAGCTTGACTACGGGGATGTCCACAGATACGCAGTATTTT
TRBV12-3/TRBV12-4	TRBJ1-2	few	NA	CASSVSRETGYTF	TGTGCCAGCAGTGTCTCCAGGGAAACGGGCTACACCTTC
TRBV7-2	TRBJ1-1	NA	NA	CASSSTYRDTEAFF	TGTGCCAGCAGCTCCACCTACAGGGACACTGAAGCTTTCTTT